Listed below are T cell receptor beta chains from one sample, sequenced in a study of CD8+ T cells in alopecia areata. Only in-frame clones appear in the TCRdb table, and some are missing; sequencing was by immunoSEQ multiplex PCR. The table lists under 250,000 clones, approximately 52% of them singletons, with under 0.5% in the top ten. Sequenced here: CD4+ T cells sorted from blood, sampled at week 0. These receptors all stem from a human donor with alopecia areata. Each CDR3 is given with its conserved first and last residue. D genes are given only for firm matches. The size of a clone is reported for some rows only, either as once, few or many, or as a class for expanded clones.

TRBV5-5	TRBJ2-7	-	few	CASSLYGVGEQYF	TGTGCCAGCAGCTTGTACGGGGTGGGTGAGCAGTACTTC
TRBV11-2	TRBJ2-2	-	-	CASSYYLGSNTGELFF	TGTGCCAGCAGCTACTATTTGGGGTCTAACACCGGGGAGCTGTTTTTT
TRBV30	TRBJ1-5	TRBD1	once	CAWSIGQGAGQPQHF	TGTGCCTGGAGTATCGGACAGGGGGCAGGTCAGCCCCAGCATTTT
TRBV6-1	TRBJ1-1	-	-	CASRDQMNTEAFF	TGTGCCAGCAGAGACCAAATGAACACTGAAGCTTTCTTT
TRBV9	TRBJ2-2	-	-	CASSVTYTGELFF	TGTGCCAGCAGCGTAACATACACCGGGGAGCTGTTTTTT
TRBV7-8	TRBJ2-4	TRBD2	-	CASSSQRGTSVIQYF	TGTGCCAGCAGCTCACAGCGGGGGACTAGCGTCATTCAGTACTTC
TRBV29-1	TRBJ1-1	TRBD1	-	CSAQGQGNAEAFF	TGCAGCGCCCAGGGACAGGGGAACGCTGAAGCTTTCTTT
TRBV7-9	TRBJ2-5	-	-	CASSSPPGHGLGTQYF	TGTGCCAGCAGCTCCCCGCCCGGACATGGGTTGGGGACCCAGTACTTC
TRBV2	TRBJ1-5	TRBD1	-	CASNTQGSNQPQHF	TGTGCCAGCAATACACAGGGGAGCAATCAGCCCCAGCATTTT
TRBV7-2	TRBJ2-3	-	-	CASSSSESTDTQYF	TGTGCCAGCAGCTCCTCAGAAAGCACAGATACGCAGTATTTT
TRBV7-9	TRBJ1-2	-	-	CASSPDDNFGGYTF	TGTGCCAGCAGCCCCGATGACAACTTCGGCGGCTACACCTTC
TRBV5-1	TRBJ2-3	-	-	CASSLAGTDTQYF	TGCGCCAGCAGCTTGGCCGGCACCGATACGCAGTATTTT
TRBV10-3	TRBJ2-3	-	-	CAISVRLNTDTQYF	TGTGCCATCAGTGTCCGACTGAATACAGATACGCAGTATTTT
TRBV10-3	TRBJ2-7	TRBD2	-	CAIGLAVYEQYF	TGTGCCATTGGACTAGCGGTATACGAGCAGTACTTC
TRBV7-9	TRBJ2-1	TRBD2	-	CASSRGAGVYNEQFF	TGTGCCAGCAGTCGTGGGGCGGGAGTCTACAATGAGCAGTTCTTC
TRBV7-9	TRBJ2-2	-	-	CASSLRGTANTGELFF	TGTGCCAGCAGCTTAAGGGGGACCGCGAACACCGGGGAGCTGTTTTTT
TRBV6-5	TRBJ2-6	-	-	CASRQGGSGANVLTF	TGTGCCAGCAGACAAGGGGGCTCTGGGGCCAACGTCCTGACTTTC
TRBV11-2	TRBJ2-5	-	many	CASSPLGETQYF	TGTGCCAGCAGCCCCCTCGGAGAGACCCAGTACTTC
TRBV6-5	TRBJ1-5	-	-	CASSYSGGGNQPQHF	TGTGCCAGCAGTTACTCCGGGGGGGGCAATCAGCCCCAGCATTTT
TRBV29-1	TRBJ1-2	-	-	CSARGPTGGYTF	TGCAGCGCACGGGGGCCCACGGGGGGCTACACCTTC
TRBV29-1	TRBJ2-1	TRBD1	few	CSAGQGSYNEQFF	TGCAGCGCCGGACAGGGTTCCTACAATGAGCAGTTCTTC
TRBV7-2	TRBJ1-5	-	-	CASSLVFGDNQPQHF	TGTGCCAGCAGCTTAGTGTTCGGGGACAATCAGCCCCAGCATTTT
TRBV15	TRBJ2-2	-	-	CATSRGTIGELFF	TGTGCCACCAGCAGAGGGACTATCGGGGAGCTGTTTTTT
TRBV30	TRBJ2-7	-	-	CAWLKDRSEQYF	TGTGCCTGGCTTAAAGATCGGAGCGAGCAGTACTTC
TRBV4-1	TRBJ2-1	-	-	CASSLDFNEQFF	TGCGCCAGCAGCCTAGACTTCAATGAGCAGTTCTTC
TRBV7-3	TRBJ2-3	TRBD2	-	CASSLRSGGAWDTQYF	TGTGCCAGCAGCTTAAGAAGCGGGGGGGCCTGGGATACGCAGTATTTT
TRBV14	TRBJ1-1	-	-	CASSHRPSFEAFF	TGTGCCAGCAGCCACCGCCCATCCTTTGAAGCTTTCTTT
TRBV18	TRBJ2-3	TRBD2	-	CASSPGLAVTDTQYF	TGTGCCAGCTCCCCGGGACTAGCGGTCACAGATACGCAGTATTTT
TRBV5-1	TRBJ2-5	-	-	CASSLGPQRAGETQYF	TGCGCCAGCAGCTTGGGCCCTCAGCGGGCGGGGGAGACCCAGTACTTC
TRBV11-3	TRBJ2-1	TRBD1	-	CASSRTGVSNEQFF	TGTGCCAGCAGCCGGACAGGGGTATCCAATGAGCAGTTCTTC
TRBV15	TRBJ2-3	-	-	CATSRRWGSSTDTQYF	TGTGCCACCAGCAGAAGATGGGGCTCCTCCACAGATACGCAGTATTTT
TRBV19	TRBJ2-3	-	few	CASSKAATRTDTQYF	TGTGCCAGTAGTAAGGCAGCCACACGCACAGATACGCAGTATTTT
TRBV6-5	TRBJ2-1	-	-	CASGGPTSYNEQFF	TGTGCCAGCGGGGGGCCCACCTCCTACAATGAGCAGTTCTTC
TRBV2	TRBJ1-5	-	few	CASSEGAQPQHF	TGTGCCAGCAGTGAAGGCGCTCAGCCCCAGCATTTT
TRBV7-2	TRBJ2-3	TRBD2	-	CASSISGTADTQYF	TGTGCCAGCAGCATTAGCGGGACCGCAGATACGCAGTATTTT
TRBV5-1	TRBJ2-3	-	-	CASSQTTDTQYF	TGCGCCAGCAGCCAAACTACCGATACGCAGTATTTT
TRBV30	TRBJ1-1	-	-	CAWSRENTEAFF	TGTGCCTGGAGTCGGGAGAACACTGAAGCTTTCTTT
TRBV30	TRBJ1-2	-	-	CAWEVVQGKGYTF	TGTGCCTGGGAGGTGGTCCAGGGGAAAGGCTACACCTTC
TRBV6-5	TRBJ1-2	-	-	CASSYSRGGYTF	TGTGCCAGCAGTTACTCCAGGGGTGGCTACACCTTC
TRBV6-5	TRBJ2-1	-	-	CASSYDGGRFREQFF	TGTGCCAGCAGTTACGACGGGGGCCGTTTTCGGGAGCAGTTCTTC
TRBV4-1	TRBJ2-7	-	few	CASSQEATGFGEQYF	TGCGCCAGCAGCCAAGAGGCTACAGGGTTTGGGGAGCAGTACTTC
TRBV20-1	TRBJ2-3	-	-	CSAQGYTQYF	TGCAGTGCTCAGGGGTATACGCAGTATTTT
TRBV10-3	TRBJ1-4	-	-	CAIREGATNEKLFF	TGTGCCATCAGAGAAGGTGCAACTAATGAAAAACTGTTTTTT
TRBV9	TRBJ1-2	-	-	CASSSTLGSPTF	TGTGCCAGCAGCTCTACTTTGGGAAGCCCGACCTTC
TRBV11-2	TRBJ2-7	-	-	CASSPTGTRTSYEQYF	TGTGCCAGCAGCCCTACGGGTACTAGAACCTCCTACGAGCAGTACTTC
TRBV30	TRBJ2-5	TRBD1	-	CAWSVQGGETQYF	TGTGCCTGGAGTGTACAGGGGGGAGAGACCCAGTACTTC
TRBV6-5	TRBJ2-3	TRBD1	-	CASRQGAGTDTQYF	TGTGCCAGCAGACAGGGGGCCGGCACAGATACGCAGTATTTT
TRBV29-1	TRBJ2-7	-	-	CSVDGTGSYEQYF	TGCAGCGTTGATGGGACTGGTTCCTACGAGCAGTACTTC
TRBV6-1	TRBJ2-1	-	-	CASTGGGEQFF	TGTGCCAGCACCGGGGGCGGTGAGCAGTTCTTC
TRBV4-1	TRBJ2-1	TRBD2	-	CASSQALAGRDEQFF	TGCGCCAGCAGCCAAGCCCTAGCGGGGCGGGATGAGCAGTTCTTC
TRBV7-2	TRBJ1-2	-	-	CASSLLWGYTF	TGTGCCAGCAGCCTATTGTGGGGCTACACCTTC